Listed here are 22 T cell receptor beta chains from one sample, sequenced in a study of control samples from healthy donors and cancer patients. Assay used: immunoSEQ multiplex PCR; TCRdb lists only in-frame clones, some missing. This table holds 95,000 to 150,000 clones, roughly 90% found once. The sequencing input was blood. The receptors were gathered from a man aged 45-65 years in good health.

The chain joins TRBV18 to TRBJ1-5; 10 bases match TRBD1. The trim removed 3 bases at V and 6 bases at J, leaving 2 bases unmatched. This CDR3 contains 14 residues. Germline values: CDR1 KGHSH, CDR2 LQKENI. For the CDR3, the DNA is TGTGCCAGCTCACCCGGACAGGGGGTTCAGCCCCAGCATTTT. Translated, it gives CASSPGQGVQPQHF.

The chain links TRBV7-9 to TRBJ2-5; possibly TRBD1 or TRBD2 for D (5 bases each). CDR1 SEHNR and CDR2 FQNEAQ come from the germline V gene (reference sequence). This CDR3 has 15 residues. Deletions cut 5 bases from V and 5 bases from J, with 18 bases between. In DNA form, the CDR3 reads TGTGCCAGCAGCGCAAGTGCCGGGACGGGGGAGACCCAGTACTTC. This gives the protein CASSASAGTGETQYF.

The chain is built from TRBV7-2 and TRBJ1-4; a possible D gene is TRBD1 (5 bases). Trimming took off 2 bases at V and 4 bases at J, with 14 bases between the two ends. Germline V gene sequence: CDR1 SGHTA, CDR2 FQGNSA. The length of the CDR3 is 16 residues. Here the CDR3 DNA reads TGTGCCAGCAGCTTAACTGGCAGGGCGAATAATGAAAAACTGTTTTTT. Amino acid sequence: CASSLTGRANNEKLFF.

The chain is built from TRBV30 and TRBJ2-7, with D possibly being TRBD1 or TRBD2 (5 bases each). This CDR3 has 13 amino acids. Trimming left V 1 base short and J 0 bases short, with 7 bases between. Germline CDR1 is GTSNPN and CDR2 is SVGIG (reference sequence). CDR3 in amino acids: CAWSGGGSYEQYF. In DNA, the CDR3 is TGTGCCTGGAGTGGTGGGGGCTCCTACGAGCAGTACTTC.

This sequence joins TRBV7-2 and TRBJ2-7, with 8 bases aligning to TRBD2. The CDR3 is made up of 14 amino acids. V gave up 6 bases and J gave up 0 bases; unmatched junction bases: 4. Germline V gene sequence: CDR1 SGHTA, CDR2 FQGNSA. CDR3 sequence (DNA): TGTGCCAGCAGGGGCGGGGGGAGCTCCTACGAGCAGTACTTC. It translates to CASRGGGSSYEQYF.

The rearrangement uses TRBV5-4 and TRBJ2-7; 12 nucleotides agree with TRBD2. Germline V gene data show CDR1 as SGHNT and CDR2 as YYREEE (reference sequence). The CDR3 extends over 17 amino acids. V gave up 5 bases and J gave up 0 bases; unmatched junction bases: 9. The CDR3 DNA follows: TGTGCCAGCAGTTCGGGACTAGCGGGCCGGAGCTCCTACGAGCAGTACTTC. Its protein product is CASSSGLAGRSSYEQYF.

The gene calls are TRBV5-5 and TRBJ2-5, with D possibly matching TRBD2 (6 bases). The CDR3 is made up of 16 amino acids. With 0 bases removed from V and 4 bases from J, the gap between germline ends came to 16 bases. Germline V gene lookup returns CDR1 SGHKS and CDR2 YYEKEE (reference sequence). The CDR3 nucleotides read TGTGCCAGCAGCTTGGCGCGGGGAAAGGTCGCAGAGACCCAGTACTTC. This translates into CASSLARGKVAETQYF.

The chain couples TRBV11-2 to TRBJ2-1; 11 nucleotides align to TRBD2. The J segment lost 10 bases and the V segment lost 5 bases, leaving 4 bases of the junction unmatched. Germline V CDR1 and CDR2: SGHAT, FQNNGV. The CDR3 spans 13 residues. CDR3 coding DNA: TGTGCCAGCAGCGGGCGGACTAGCGGGGAGCAGTTCTTC. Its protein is CASSGRTSGEQFF.

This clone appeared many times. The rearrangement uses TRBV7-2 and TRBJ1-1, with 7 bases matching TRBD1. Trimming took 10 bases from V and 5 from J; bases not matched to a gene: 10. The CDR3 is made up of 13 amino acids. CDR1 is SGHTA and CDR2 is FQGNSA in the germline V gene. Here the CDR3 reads CANSNRGLTEAFF. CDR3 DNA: TGTGCCAATTCAAACAGGGGATTGACTGAAGCTTTCTTT.

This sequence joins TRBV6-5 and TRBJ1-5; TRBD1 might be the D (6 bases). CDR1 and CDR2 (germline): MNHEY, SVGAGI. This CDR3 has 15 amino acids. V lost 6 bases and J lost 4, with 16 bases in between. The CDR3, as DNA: TGTGCCAGCAGCCTTAAGGGGGACCCTAATCAGCCCCAGCATTTT. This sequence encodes CASSLKGDPNQPQHF.

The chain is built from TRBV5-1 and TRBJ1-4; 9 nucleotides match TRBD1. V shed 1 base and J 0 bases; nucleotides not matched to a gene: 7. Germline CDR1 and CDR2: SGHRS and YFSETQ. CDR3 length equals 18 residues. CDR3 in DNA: TGCGCCAGCAGCTTGCGGGACAGGGTCACTTCAACTAATGAAAAACTGTTTTTT. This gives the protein CASSLRDRVTSTNEKLFF.

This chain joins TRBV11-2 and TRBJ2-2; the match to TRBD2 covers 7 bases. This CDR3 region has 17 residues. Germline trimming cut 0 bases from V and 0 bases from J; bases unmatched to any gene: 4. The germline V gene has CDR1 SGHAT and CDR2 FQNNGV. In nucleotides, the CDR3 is TGTGCCAGCAGCTTAGATAATAGCGGGTCGAACACCGGGGAGCTGTTTTTT. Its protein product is CASSLDNSGSNTGELFF.

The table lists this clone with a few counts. The CDR3 is CASSYSPGVRTYEQYF. The DNA for the CDR3 is TGTGCCAGCAGTTACTCCCCGGGAGTCCGGACCTACGAGCAGTACTTC. The rearrangement joins TRBV6-5 to TRBJ2-7, with D possibly TRBD2 on 6 matching bases. V was shortened by 0 bases and J by 2 bases, with 14 bases between the two germline ends. The germline CDR1 and CDR2 sequences are MNHEY and SVGAGI. CDR3 length: 16 residues.

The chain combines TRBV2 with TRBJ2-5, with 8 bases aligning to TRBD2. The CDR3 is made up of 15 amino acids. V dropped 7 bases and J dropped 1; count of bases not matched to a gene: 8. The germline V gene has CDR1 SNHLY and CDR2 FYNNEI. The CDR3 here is CASKIHSGIQETQYF. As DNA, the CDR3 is TGTGCCAGCAAAATACATAGCGGGATCCAAGAGACCCAGTACTTC.

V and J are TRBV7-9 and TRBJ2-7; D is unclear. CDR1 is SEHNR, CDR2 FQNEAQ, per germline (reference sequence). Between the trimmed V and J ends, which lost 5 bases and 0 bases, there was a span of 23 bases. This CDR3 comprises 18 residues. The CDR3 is CASSPRASRAPFSYEQYF. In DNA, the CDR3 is TGTGCCAGCAGCCCCCGGGCCTCTCGGGCTCCCTTCTCCTACGAGCAGTACTTC.

CDR3 region: CASSLGIAGRDTQYF. CDR3 bases: TGTGCCAGCAGCTTAGGAATAGCGGGGCGAGATACGCAGTATTTT. The rearrangement uses TRBV11-3 and TRBJ2-3; 8 positions match TRBD2. The germline V gene has CDR1 SGHNT and CDR2 YENEEA. V gave up 1 base and J gave up 5 bases; unmatched junction bases: 5. This CDR3 is built from 15 residues.

CDR3 sequence (DNA): TGTGCCAGCAGCCAAGAAGGTTGGGGGAGGAACACTGAAGCTTTCTTT. This encodes CASSQEGWGRNTEAFF. The chain has TRBV3-1 (or the pseudogene TRBV3-2) and TRBJ1-1; D might be TRBD1 (5 bases). Germline CDR1 and CDR2: LGHDT and YNNKEL (reference sequence). The CDR3 runs 16 residues. V lost 0 bases, J lost 1 base, and 12 bases lay in between.

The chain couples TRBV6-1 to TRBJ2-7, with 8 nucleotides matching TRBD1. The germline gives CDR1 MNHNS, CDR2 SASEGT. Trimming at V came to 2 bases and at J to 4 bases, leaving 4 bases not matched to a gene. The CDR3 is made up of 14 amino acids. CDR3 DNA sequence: TGTGCCAGCAGTGAACGGACAGGGAAATACGAGCAGTACTTC. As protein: CASSERTGKYEQYF.

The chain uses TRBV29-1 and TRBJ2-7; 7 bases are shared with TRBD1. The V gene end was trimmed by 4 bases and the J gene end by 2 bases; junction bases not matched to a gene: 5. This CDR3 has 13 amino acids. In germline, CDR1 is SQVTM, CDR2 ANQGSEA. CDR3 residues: CSVAGQGAYEQYF. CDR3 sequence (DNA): TGCAGCGTTGCGGGGCAGGGGGCCTACGAGCAGTACTTC.

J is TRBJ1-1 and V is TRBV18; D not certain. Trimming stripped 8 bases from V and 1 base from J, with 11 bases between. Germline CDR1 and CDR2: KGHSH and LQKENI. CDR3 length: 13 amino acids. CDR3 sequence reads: CASHYRRNTEAFF. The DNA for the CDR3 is TGTGCCAGCCACTATCGGAGGAACACTGAAGCTTTCTTT.

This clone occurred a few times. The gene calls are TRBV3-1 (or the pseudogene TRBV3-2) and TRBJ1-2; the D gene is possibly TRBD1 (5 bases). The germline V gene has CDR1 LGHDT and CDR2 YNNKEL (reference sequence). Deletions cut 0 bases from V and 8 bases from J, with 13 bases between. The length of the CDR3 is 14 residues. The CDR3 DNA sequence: TGTGCCAGCAGCCAAGATAATGAGGGACGGGGCTACACCTTC. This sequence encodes CASSQDNEGRGYTF.

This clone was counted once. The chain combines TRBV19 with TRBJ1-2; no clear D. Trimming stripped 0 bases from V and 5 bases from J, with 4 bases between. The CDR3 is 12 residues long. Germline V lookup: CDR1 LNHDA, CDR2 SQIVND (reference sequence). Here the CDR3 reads CASSIERYGYTF. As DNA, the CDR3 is TGTGCCAGTAGTATAGAACGTTATGGCTACACCTTC.